What follows are 15 T cell receptor beta chains derived from one specimen sequenced in a study of cytomegalovirus exposure and HLA in healthy donors. A multiplex PCR was run with 60 Vbeta primers and 13 Jbeta primers. Assay: immunoSEQ multiplex PCR; the TCRdb copy retains only in-frame clones and omits some. The sample lists about 110,000 clones; about 76% were seen once. Sample: PBMCs. These receptors were collected from a woman in her forties or fifties in good health and CMV-seropositive.

The V call is TRBV6-6, the J call TRBJ1-1, with TRBD1 matching over 7 bases. V gave up 10 bases and J gave up 3 bases; unmatched junction bases: 14. This CDR3 comprises 15 residues. Germline CDR1 is MNHNY and CDR2 is SVGAGI (reference sequence). This CDR3 is CATNTRRQGDTEAFF. As DNA, the CDR3 is TGTGCCACCAACACTAGACGACAGGGCGACACTGAAGCTTTCTTT.

The chain has TRBV29-1 and TRBJ2-2; 10 bases are a match to TRBD1. The V gene's germline CDR1 is SQVTM and CDR2 ANQGSEA. Unmatched junction bases numbered 12, after V lost 6 bases and J lost 5 bases. The CDR3 extends over 16 amino acids. CDR3 in amino acids: CSVGLTGDRGTGELFF. CDR3 sequence (DNA): TGCAGCGTCGGACTGACGGGGGACAGGGGTACCGGGGAGCTGTTTTTT.

V gene TRBV19 combines with J gene TRBJ2-5; no firm D call. V dropped 1 base and J dropped 5 bases, with 11 bases sitting between them. The germline V gene has CDR1 LNHDA and CDR2 SQIVND (reference sequence). This CDR3 region has 14 residues. The chain's CDR3 is CASSIAVVSETQYF. DNA for the CDR3: TGTGCCAGTAGTATAGCGGTGGTTTCGGAGACCCAGTACTTC.

The chain joins TRBV11-1 to TRBJ1-3; no definite D call. From germline, CDR1 is SGHAT and CDR2 FQDESV (reference sequence). The CDR3 runs 16 residues. The V gene lost 2 bases and the J gene lost 0 bases, with 11 bases spanning the gap. Here the CDR3 reads CASSLSRQSSGNTIYF. The CDR3 DNA sequence: TGTGCCAGCAGCTTATCGCGGCAATCCTCTGGAAACACCATATATTTT.

This clone was recorded only once. The J gene is TRBJ2-7, the V gene TRBV7-2, with TRBD2 matching 8 bases. V was pared by 2 bases and J by 2 bases, with 5 bases of the junction left unmatched. The CDR3 sequence is 15 residues long. The germline gives CDR1 SGHTA, CDR2 FQGNSA. For the CDR3, the DNA is TGTGCCAGCAGCTTAACCGGGGGGGTCACCTACGAGCAGTACTTC. Translated, it gives CASSLTGGVTYEQYF.

This sequence joins TRBV5-6 and TRBJ2-3, with D tentatively TRBD2 (6 bases). V was clipped by 6 bases and J by 0 bases, with 23 bases between them. Germline V CDR1 and CDR2: SGHDT, YYEEEE. CDR3 size: 18 residues. This chain's CDR3 is CASMGTGTFPASTDTQYF. The CDR3 DNA reads as TGTGCCAGCATGGGTACCGGGACTTTCCCTGCTAGCACAGATACGCAGTATTTT.

The chain recombines TRBV28 with TRBJ1-2; TRBD1 agrees at 9 bases. This CDR3 region has 13 residues. Germline V gives CDR1 MDHEN, CDR2 SYDVKM. V dropped 5 bases and J dropped 6; count of bases not matched to a gene: 4. This CDR3 is CASSRDRVDGYTF. CDR3 in DNA: TGTGCCAGCAGTCGGGACAGGGTAGATGGCTACACCTTC.

The rearrangement joins TRBV28 to TRBJ1-5; D gene unclear. The germline V gene has CDR1 MDHEN and CDR2 SYDVKM. The germline V and J ends were trimmed by 5 bases and 6 bases, with 11 bases remaining between them. This CDR3 region has 13 residues. CDR3 amino acids: CASSPSVGQPQHF. The CDR3 DNA is TGTGCCAGCAGTCCGTCGGTTGGTCAGCCCCAGCATTTT.

Here the CDR3 DNA reads TGTGCCAGCAGCTTAGTGACGGGTTACTACGAGCAGTACTTC. Protein sequence: CASSLVTGYYEQYF. The chain is built from TRBV11-2 and TRBJ2-7; D unresolved. The CDR3 sequence is 14 residues long. Deletions cut 1 base from V and 3 bases from J, with 10 bases between. Per germline, CDR1 SGHAT and CDR2 FQNNGV.

The chain joins TRBV10-2 to TRBJ1-2; 11 nucleotides match TRBD1. This CDR3 has 17 amino acids. J was trimmed by 2 bases and V by 6 bases; bases with no gene match: 11. The germline CDR1 and CDR2 sequences are WSHSY and SAAADI. DNA for the CDR3: TGCGCCAGCAGGGACCCGGGACAGGGGGTTTTCAACTATGGCTACACCTTC. Protein sequence: CASRDPGQGVFNYGYTF.

J is TRBJ1-6 and V is TRBV9; maybe TRBD1 (5 bases). Germline-derived CDR1 and CDR2 are SGDLS and YYNGEE. The CDR3 is made up of 13 amino acids. Trimming removed 3 bases at V and 10 bases at J, with 11 bases between. In DNA, the CDR3 is TGTGCCAGCAGCGACCGGGGGAGGTCACCCCTCCACTTT. Translated, it gives CASSDRGRSPLHF.

V is TRBV19 and J is TRBJ2-7, with D perhaps TRBD2 (6 bases). The CDR3 consists of 15 residues. Germline loops: CDR1 LNHDA, CDR2 SQIVND (reference sequence). The V gene lost 0 bases and the J gene lost 2 bases, with 11 bases spanning the gap. CDR3 sequence: CASSIEPGLAYEQYF. In DNA form, the CDR3 reads TGTGCCAGTAGTATAGAGCCGGGACTTGCCTACGAGCAGTACTTC.

The chain recombines TRBV18 with TRBJ1-3, with D possibly being TRBD1 (5 bases). Germline assignment: CDR1 KGHSH and CDR2 LQKENI. CDR3 length: 16 amino acids. Trimming stripped 2 bases from V and 0 bases from J, with 11 bases between. The CDR3 region is CASSPDGDSSGNTIYF. The DNA for the CDR3 is TGTGCCAGCTCACCAGACGGGGACTCCTCTGGAAACACCATATATTTT.

Turning to this clone: The junction departs from germline at one end; a sequencing error may be responsible. The chain couples TRBV7-9 to TRBJ1-5; D might be TRBD1 (6 bases). The CDR3 loop spans 14 amino acids. Germline-derived CDR1 and CDR2 are SEHNR and FQNEAQ (reference sequence). The CDR3 reads CSSSLGGPNQPQHF. DNA for the CDR3: TGTTCCAGCAGCTTAGGGGGGCCGAATCAGCCCCAGCATTTT.

The chain recombines TRBV28 with TRBJ2-7; D may be TRBD2 (7 bases). V was trimmed by 4 bases and J by 4 bases, leaving 17 bases between them. The CDR3 sequence is 15 residues long. Germline values: CDR1 MDHEN, CDR2 SYDVKM. CDR3 coding DNA: TGTGCCAGCAGTTCTGCGGGGGCTCAAGAGTACGAGCAGTACTTC. Amino acids: CASSSAGAQEYEQYF.